The 9 T cell receptor beta chains below come from one sample, sequenced in a study of T-cell reconstitution after alpha-beta-depleted transplantation in children. Study results and caveats: The authors attributed T-cell counts and diversity one year after transplant mostly to newly produced T cells.

Antigens for these TCRs are unknown. Preparation of the TCRbeta library involved a method that used unique molecular identifiers. TCRdb independently ran MiXCR on the PCR reads; one entry per CDR3 protein. The data contain some 300,000 distinct CDR3 sequences, about 7.3% of them singletons. The sample was peripheral blood, taken 360 days after TCRalphabeta/CD19-depleted stem cell transplant. The receptors were sampled from a female patient aged 2-15 years who had a stem cell transplant for Fanconi anemia, so the T cells may come from the graft donor.

The genes are TRBV24-1 and TRBJ2-5; TRBD2 agrees at 10 bases. V lost 5 bases, J lost 5 bases, and 4 bases stayed unmatched. The CDR3 length is 14 residues. Germline V gene lookup returns CDR1 KGHDR and CDR2 SFDVKD. This CDR3 reads CATSVSGGRETQYF. The CDR3 DNA reads TGTGCCACCAGTGTTAGCGGGGGGCGTGAGACCCAGTACTTC.

The table lists this clonotype with a few counts. The chain combines TRBV19 with TRBJ2-7, with TRBD1 as a possible D gene (6 bases). This CDR3 is built from 14 residues. V lost 3 bases to trimming and J lost 4 bases, with 13 bases between them. Germline V gene data show CDR1 as LNHDA and CDR2 as SQIVND (reference sequence). CDR3: CASSIGQGHYEQYF. In DNA form, the CDR3 reads TGTGCCAGTAGTATCGGGCAGGGACATTACGAGCAGTACTTC.

V and J are TRBV6-5 and TRBJ1-1; unclear D gene. This CDR3 contains 14 residues. Germline V gene data show CDR1 as MNHEY and CDR2 as SVGAGI. V lost 4 bases to trimming and J lost 6 bases, with 15 bases between them. CDR3 amino acids: CASSSEVIGAEAFF. As DNA, the CDR3 is TGTGCCAGCAGTTCCGAGGTAATAGGCGCTGAAGCTTTCTTT.

This clonotype was recorded many times. The V call is TRBV20-1, the J call TRBJ2-2; D may be TRBD1 (6 bases). This CDR3 contains 14 residues. V lost 0 bases to trimming and J lost 2 bases, with 7 bases between them. Looked up from germline, CDR1 is DFQATT and CDR2 is SNEGSKA (reference sequence). The CDR3 nucleotides are TGCAGTGCTAGAGACAGGGGAAACACCGGGGAGCTGTTTTTT. Translated, it gives CSARDRGNTGELFF.

This clonotype was counted at least ten times. This chain connects TRBV28 to TRBJ1-1; D remains ambiguous. This CDR3 spans 14 amino acids. Germline V lookup: CDR1 MDHEN, CDR2 SYDVKM. V was pared by 2 bases and J by 1 base, with 8 bases between. In DNA, the CDR3 is TGTGCCAGCAGTTTAAGCTACACGAACACTGAAGCTTTCTTT. As protein: CASSLSYTNTEAFF.

Ten or more counts support this clonotype. The gene calls are TRBV12-3 or TRBV12-4 and TRBJ1-2; D gene unclear. V lost 6 bases to trimming and J lost 8 bases, with 10 bases between them. The CDR3 covers 11 residues. CDR3 sequence reads: CASSHVGGYTF. The DNA of the CDR3 is TGTGCCAGCAGCCACGTTGGCGGCTACACCTTC.

The sample holds many counts of this clonotype. The CDR3 DNA reads TGTGCCAGCAGTTCACCAGCCGGGACAGGGTCCTACGAGCAGTACTTC. Protein product: CASSSPAGTGSYEQYF. J is TRBJ2-7 and V is TRBV28; TRBD1 matches 9 bases. CDR1 is MDHEN, CDR2 SYDVKM, per germline. The CDR3 length is 16 residues. Germline trimming cut 4 bases from V and 1 base from J; bases unmatched to any gene: 8.

This clonotype was picked up a small number of times. The chain employs TRBV11-2 and TRBJ2-5; D might be TRBD2 (6 bases). Trimming stripped 2 bases from V and 0 bases from J, with 16 bases between. Germline CDR1 and CDR2: SGHAT and FQNNGV. The CDR3 spans 17 residues. The CDR3 sequence: CASSLTVRGTYQETQYF. Here the CDR3 DNA reads TGTGCCAGCAGCTTAACCGTCCGGGGGACCTACCAAGAGACCCAGTACTTC.

This clonotype was seen only a few times. The chain combines TRBV7-2 with TRBJ1-2; TRBD1 matches 7 bases. Germline trimming cut 1 base from V and 8 bases from J; bases unmatched to any gene: 10. The V gene's germline CDR1 is SGHTA and CDR2 FQGNSA. The CDR3 covers 15 residues. The CDR3 region is CASSLDGVTGPGYTF. DNA of the CDR3: TGTGCCAGCAGCTTAGATGGGGTGACAGGGCCCGGCTACACCTTC.